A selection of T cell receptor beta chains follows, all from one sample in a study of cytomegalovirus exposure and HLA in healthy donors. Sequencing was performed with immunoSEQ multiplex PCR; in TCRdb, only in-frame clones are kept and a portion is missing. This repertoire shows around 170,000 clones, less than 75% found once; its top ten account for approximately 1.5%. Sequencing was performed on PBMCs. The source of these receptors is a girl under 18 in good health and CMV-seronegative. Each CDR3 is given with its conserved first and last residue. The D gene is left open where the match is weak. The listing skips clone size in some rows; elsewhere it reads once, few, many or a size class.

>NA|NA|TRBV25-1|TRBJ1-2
CASSDPGQHYGYTF
TGTGCCAGCAGTGACCCCGGACAGCACTATGGCTACACCTTC
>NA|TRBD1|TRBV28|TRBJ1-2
CASNHGTDYGYTF
TGTGCCAGCAACCACGGGACAGACTATGGCTACACCTTC
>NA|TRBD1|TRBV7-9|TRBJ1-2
CASSSTGEYGYTF
TGTGCCAGCAGCTCGACAGGGGAATATGGCTACACCTTC
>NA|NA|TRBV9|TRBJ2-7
CASSVATPPPYEQYF
TGTGCCAGCAGCGTAGCGACTCCACCCCCCTACGAGCAGTACTTC
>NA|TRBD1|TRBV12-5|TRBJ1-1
CASGLGARTGDTEAFF
TGTGCTAGTGGTTTGGGTGCTCGGACAGGCGACACTGAAGCTTTCTTT
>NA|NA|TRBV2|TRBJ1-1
CASSDRQAGNTEAFF
TGTGCCAGCAGTGACCGACAGGCTGGGAACACTGAAGCTTTCTTT
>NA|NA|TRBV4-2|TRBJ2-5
CASSPLEGEAETQYF
TGTGCCAGCAGCCCATTGGAGGGTGAGGCAGAGACCCAGTACTTC
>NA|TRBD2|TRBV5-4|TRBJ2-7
CASSFGGSYEQYF
TGTGCCAGCAGCTTCGGGGGGTCCTACGAGCAGTACTTC
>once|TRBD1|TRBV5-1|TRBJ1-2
CASRTDREGYTF
TGCGCCAGCAGGACCGACAGGGAGGGCTACACCTTC
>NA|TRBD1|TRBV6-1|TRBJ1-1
CASSRPGTGNTEAFF
TGTGCCAGCAGCCGTCCCGGGACAGGAAACACTGAAGCTTTCTTT
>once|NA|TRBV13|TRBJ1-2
CASSGGAGLNYGYTF
TGTGCCAGCTCCGGGGGGGCCGGGCTTAACTATGGCTACACCTTC
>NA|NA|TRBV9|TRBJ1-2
CASSVDGDFNYGYTF
TGTGCCAGCAGCGTAGATGGGGACTTTAACTATGGCTACACCTTC
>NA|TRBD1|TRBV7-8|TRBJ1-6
CASRAGTANSPLHF
TGTGCCAGCAGGGCCGGGACAGCTAATTCACCCCTCCACTTT
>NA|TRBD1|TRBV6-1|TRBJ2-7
CASRGTGGALYEQYF
TGTGCCAGCAGGGGGACAGGGGGCGCTTTGTACGAGCAGTACTTC
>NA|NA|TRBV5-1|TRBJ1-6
CASSLVSDNSPLHF
TGCGCCAGCAGCTTGGTTTCGGATAATTCACCCCTCCACTTT
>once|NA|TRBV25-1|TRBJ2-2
CASSLTGELFF
TGTGCCAGCAGCTTGACCGGGGAGCTGTTTTTT
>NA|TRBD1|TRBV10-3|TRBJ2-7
CAITSDGDTGVVGQYF
TGTGCCATCACTTCTGATGGGGACACAGGGGTTGTGGGGCAGTACTTC
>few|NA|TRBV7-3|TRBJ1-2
CASSLSGRGAGYGYTF
TGTGCCAGCAGCTTATCAGGGCGGGGCGCAGGCTATGGCTACACCTTC
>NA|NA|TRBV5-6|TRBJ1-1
CASSPEMNTEAFF
TGTGCCAGCAGCCCGGAGATGAACACTGAAGCTTTCTTT
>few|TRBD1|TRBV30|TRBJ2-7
CAWNHGQGDYEQYF
TGTGCCTGGAACCACGGACAGGGTGACTACGAGCAGTACTTC
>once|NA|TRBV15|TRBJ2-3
CATSRSRGGRSTDTQYF
TGTGCCACCAGCAGATCTAGGGGGGGGCGGAGCACAGATACGCAGTATTTT
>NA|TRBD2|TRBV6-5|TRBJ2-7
CASGGRGASYEQYF
TGTGCCAGCGGCGGGAGGGGGGCCTCCTACGAGCAGTACTTC
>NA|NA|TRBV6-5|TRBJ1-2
CASSYSSGNMFGYTF
TGTGCCAGCAGTTACTCTTCAGGGAATATGTTTGGCTACACCTTC
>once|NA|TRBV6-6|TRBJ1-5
CATGQWGGNQPQHF
TGTGCCACCGGGCAGTGGGGAGGCAATCAGCCCCAGCATTTT
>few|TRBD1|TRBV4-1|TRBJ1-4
CASSHDDRDPEKLFF
TGCGCCAGCAGCCATGACGACAGGGATCCTGAAAAACTGTTTTTT
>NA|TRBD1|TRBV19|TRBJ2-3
CASNIGTGATDTQYF
TGTGCCAGTAATATCGGGACAGGGGCCACAGATACGCAGTATTTT
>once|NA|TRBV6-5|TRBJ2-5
CASRDLGHGSETQYF
TGTGCCAGCAGAGATTTGGGACACGGATCGGAGACCCAGTACTTC
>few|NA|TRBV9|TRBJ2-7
CASSVAGASYEQYF
TGTGCCAGCAGCGTAGCAGGGGCCTCCTACGAGCAGTACTTC
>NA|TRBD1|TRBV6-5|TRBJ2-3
CASSKTGGVTDTQYF
TGTGCCAGCAGCAAGACAGGGGGCGTTACAGATACGCAGTATTTT
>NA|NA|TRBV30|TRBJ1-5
CAWSVSGTSNQPQHF
TGTGCCTGGAGTGTTTCGGGAACGTCCAATCAGCCCCAGCATTTT
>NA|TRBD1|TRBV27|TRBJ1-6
CASSFGGTDRGNSPLHF
TGTGCCAGCAGTTTTGGGGGGACGGACAGGGGTAATTCACCCCTCCACTTT
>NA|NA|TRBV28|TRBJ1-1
CASSPNVAGAPGTEAFF
TGTGCCAGCAGTCCCAACGTCGCGGGGGCTCCAGGCACTGAAGCTTTCTTT
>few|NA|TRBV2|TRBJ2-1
CASTRSYNEQFF
TGTGCCAGCACTCGGTCCTACAATGAGCAGTTCTTC
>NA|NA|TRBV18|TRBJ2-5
CASSRTTGYQETQYF
TGTGCCAGCTCACGCACGACCGGGTACCAAGAGACCCAGTACTTC
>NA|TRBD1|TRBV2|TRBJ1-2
CASIMGDRGNYGYTF
TGTGCCAGCATTATGGGGGACAGGGGCAACTATGGCTACACCTTC
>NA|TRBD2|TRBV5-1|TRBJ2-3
CASSLAGAGVANTDTQYF
TGCGCCAGCAGCTTGGCGGGTGCGGGGGTCGCTAACACAGATACGCAGTATTTT
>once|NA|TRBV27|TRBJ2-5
CASTLSGSGGGETQYF
TGTGCCAGCACCCTATCCGGATCGGGGGGCGGTGAGACCCAGTACTTC
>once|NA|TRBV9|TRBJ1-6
CASSVDRTVDNSPLHF
TGTGCCAGCAGCGTAGATAGAACGGTTGATAATTCACCCCTCCACTTT
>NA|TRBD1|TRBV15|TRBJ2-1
CATSGRLPDRPEPNNEQFF
TGTGCCACCAGCGGACGACTTCCGGACAGGCCAGAGCCTAACAATGAGCAGTTCTTC
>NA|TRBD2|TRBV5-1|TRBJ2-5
CASSLALAGGLETQYF
TGCGCCAGCAGCTTGGCACTAGCGGGGGGGCTAGAGACCCAGTACTTC
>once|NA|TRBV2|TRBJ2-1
CASSARSRGNNEQFF
TGTGCCAGCAGTGCGAGGTCCAGAGGGAACAATGAGCAGTTCTTC
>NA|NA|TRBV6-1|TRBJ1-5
CASNLGGEQPQHF
TGTGCCAGCAACCTAGGGGGAGAACAGCCCCAGCATTTT
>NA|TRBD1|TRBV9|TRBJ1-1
CASSSTSPTGWVTEAFF
TGTGCCAGCAGCTCAACTTCCCCGACAGGGTGGGTCACTGAAGCTTTCTTT
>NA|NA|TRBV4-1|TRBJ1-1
CASSQDRIRGTEAFF
TGCGCCAGCAGCCAAGATCGCATCAGGGGTACTGAAGCTTTCTTT
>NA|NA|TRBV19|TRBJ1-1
CASSIHDNVNTEAFF
TGTGCCAGTAGTATACACGACAACGTGAACACTGAAGCTTTCTTT
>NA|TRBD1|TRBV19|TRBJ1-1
CASAPFRGGQQNTEAFF
TGTGCCAGTGCGCCCTTTCGAGGGGGACAGCAGAACACTGAAGCTTTCTTT
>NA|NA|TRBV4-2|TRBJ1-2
CASRPQGGRNYGYTF
TGTGCCAGCAGACCGCAAGGGGGAAGAAACTATGGCTACACCTTC
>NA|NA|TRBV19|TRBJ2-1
CASSIAQSGSYNEQFF
TGTGCCAGTAGTATCGCTCAGTCTGGTTCCTACAATGAGCAGTTCTTC
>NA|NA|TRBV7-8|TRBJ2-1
CASSPRVSSSYNEQFF
TGTGCCAGCAGCCCCCGAGTGTCGAGCTCCTACAATGAGCAGTTCTTC
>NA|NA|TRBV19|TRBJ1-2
CASSMLAVYGYTF
TGTGCCAGTAGTATGTTGGCTGTCTATGGCTACACCTTC
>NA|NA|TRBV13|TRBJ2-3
CASSLAPGPQYF
TGTGCCAGCAGCTTAGCCCCGGGTCCTCAGTATTTT
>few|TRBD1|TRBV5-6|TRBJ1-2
CASLPPLGQPSYGYTF
TGTGCCAGCCTGCCCCCCCTGGGACAGCCGAGCTATGGCTACACCTTC
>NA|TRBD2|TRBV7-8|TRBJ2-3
CASSFSGGATDTQYF
TGTGCCAGCAGCTTTAGCGGGGGGGCCACAGATACGCAGTATTTT
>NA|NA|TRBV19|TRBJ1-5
CASSIRGSNQPQHF
TGTGCCAGTAGTATAAGGGGTAGCAATCAGCCCCAGCATTTT
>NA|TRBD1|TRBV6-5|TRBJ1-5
CASSPGQDDNQPQHF
TGTGCCAGCAGCCCTGGACAGGATGACAATCAGCCCCAGCATTTT
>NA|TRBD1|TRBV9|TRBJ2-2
CASSARTGRMTGELFF
TGTGCCAGCAGCGCTCGGACAGGGAGGATGACCGGGGAGCTGTTTTTT
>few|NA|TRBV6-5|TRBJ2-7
CASSFLGEDEQYF
TGTGCCAGCAGTTTCCTCGGGGAGGACGAGCAGTACTTC
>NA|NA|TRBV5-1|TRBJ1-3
CASSLEGVRRNTIYF
TGCGCCAGCAGCTTGGAGGGGGTCCGACGAAACACCATATATTTT
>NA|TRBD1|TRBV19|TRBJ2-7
CASSASSGTGAEQYF
TGTGCCAGTAGTGCCAGCAGTGGGACAGGGGCCGAGCAGTACTTC
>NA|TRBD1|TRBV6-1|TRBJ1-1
CATQTGARTEAFF
TGTGCCACTCAGACAGGGGCACGGACTGAAGCTTTCTTT